Reported below is one TCR beta chain. The target antigen is unknown. The sample is drawn from a study of siplizumab effects on memory and regulatory T cells. Profiled with immunoSEQ multiplex PCR; TCRdb holds only in-frame clones, not every one. The data show some 100,000 clones, approximately 96% seen once. Study-wide results and limits: Naive T cells seemed more diverse than memory cells and seemed major alloresponse contributors. Naive or memory phenotype assignment was not possible for roughly 80-97% of proliferating CD4+ or CD8+ clones. Where siplizumab was present, mappable alloreactive CD4+ clones averaged roughly 72% Treg-derived, compared with 25% to 30% in controls.

V was pared by 4 bases and J by 0 bases, with 13 bases between. CDR3 length: 16 residues. Germline V lookup: CDR1 SGHTA, CDR2 FQGTGA. This clonotype was obtained from a human donor in good health. The specimen sequenced was naive CD4+ T cells sorted from blood. The genes are TRBV7-3 and TRBJ1-3; D remains unclear. CDR3 loop: CASSSAGPSSGNTIYF. CDR3 sequence (DNA): TGTGCCAGCAGCTCTGCGGGCCCGAGCTCTGGAAACACCATATATTTT.